The present T cell receptor beta chain was sequenced within a study of cytomegalovirus exposure and HLA in healthy donors. Study observations and caveats: Accounts indicate the classifier identified cytomegalovirus status with strong specificity and sensitivity. In an earlier analysis, about 87% or about 30%: the productive usage of most TCR beta V segments. Cytomegalovirus association was listed for 164 TCR beta chains.

Germline values: CDR1 SGHAT, CDR2 FQNNGV. V was cut by 0 bases and J by 5 bases, with 10 bases left in between. The CDR3 length is 15 residues. With regard to this clone: The antigen remains undetermined.

The PCR contained 60 Vbeta and 13 Jbeta primers. How the authors handled the data: Later reanalysis found roughly 80 million unique TCR beta chains, roughly 10 million of them shared. Repertoires were generated with immunoSEQ multiplex PCR, while TCRdb's copy carries only in-frame clones and drops some. The D gene and trimming were derived from the DNA, and the V and J assignments and clone size from that table. Found here are around 190,000 clones, 75% to 80% of them singletons; the top ten hold around an eighth. The sequenced material came from PBMCs. The sequence derives from a woman in her 30s in good health and CMV-seropositive. This rearrangement joins TRBV11-2 to TRBJ2-2; D not resolved. The CDR3 coding sequence is TGTGCCAGCAGCTTAGAGGATGTGCGGACCGGGGAGCTGTTTTTT. Protein sequence: CASSLEDVRTGELFF.